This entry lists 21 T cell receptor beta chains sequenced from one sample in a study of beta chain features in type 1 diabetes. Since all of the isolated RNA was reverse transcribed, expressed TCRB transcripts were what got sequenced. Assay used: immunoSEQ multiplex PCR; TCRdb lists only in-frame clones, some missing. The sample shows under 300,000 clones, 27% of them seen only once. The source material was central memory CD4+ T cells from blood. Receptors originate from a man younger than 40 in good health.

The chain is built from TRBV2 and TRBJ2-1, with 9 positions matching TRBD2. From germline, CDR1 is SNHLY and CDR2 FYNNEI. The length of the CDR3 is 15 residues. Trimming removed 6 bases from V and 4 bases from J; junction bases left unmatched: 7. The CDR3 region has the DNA TGTGCCAGCAGAGCCCTAGCGGGGCAATACAATGAGCAGTTCTTC. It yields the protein CASRALAGQYNEQFF.

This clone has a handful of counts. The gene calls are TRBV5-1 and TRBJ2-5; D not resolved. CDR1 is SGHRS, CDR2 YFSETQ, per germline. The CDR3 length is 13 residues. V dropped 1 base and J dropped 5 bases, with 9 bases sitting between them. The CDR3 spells CASSLMQGETQYF. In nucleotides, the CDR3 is TGCGCCAGCAGCTTGATGCAAGGGGAGACCCAGTACTTC.

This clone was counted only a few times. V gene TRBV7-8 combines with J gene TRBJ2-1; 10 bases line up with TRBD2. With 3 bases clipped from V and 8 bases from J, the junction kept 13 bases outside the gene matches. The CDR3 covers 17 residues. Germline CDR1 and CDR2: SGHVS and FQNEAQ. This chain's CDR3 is CASSFSPPSGGIYEQFF. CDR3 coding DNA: TGTGCCAGCAGCTTCTCCCCTCCTAGCGGGGGAATCTATGAGCAGTTCTTC.

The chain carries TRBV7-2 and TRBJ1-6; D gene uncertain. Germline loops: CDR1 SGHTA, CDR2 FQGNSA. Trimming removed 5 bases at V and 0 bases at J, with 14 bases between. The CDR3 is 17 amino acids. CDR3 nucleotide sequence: TGTGCCAGCAGCCCTGAATGGTTTAGCTCCTATAATTCACCCCTCCACTTT. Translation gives CASSPEWFSSYNSPLHF.

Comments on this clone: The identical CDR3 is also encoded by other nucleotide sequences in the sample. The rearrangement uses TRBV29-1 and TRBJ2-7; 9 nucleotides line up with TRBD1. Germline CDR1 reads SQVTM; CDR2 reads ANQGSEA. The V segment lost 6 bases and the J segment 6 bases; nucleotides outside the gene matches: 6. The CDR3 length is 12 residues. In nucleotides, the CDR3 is TGCAGCGTCGGGGGACAGGGTGGCGAGCAGTACTTC. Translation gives CSVGGQGGEQYF.

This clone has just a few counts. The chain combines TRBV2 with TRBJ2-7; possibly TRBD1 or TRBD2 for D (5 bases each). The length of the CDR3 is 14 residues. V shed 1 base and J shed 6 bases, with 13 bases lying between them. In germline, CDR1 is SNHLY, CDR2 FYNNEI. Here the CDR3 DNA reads TGTGCCAGCAGTGAAGGAGGGAGACAGTTCGAGCAGTACTTC. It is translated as CASSEGGRQFEQYF.

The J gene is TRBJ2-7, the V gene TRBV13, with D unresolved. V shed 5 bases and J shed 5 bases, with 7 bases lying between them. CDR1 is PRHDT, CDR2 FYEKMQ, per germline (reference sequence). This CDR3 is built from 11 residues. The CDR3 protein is CASSAGHEQYF. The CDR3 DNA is TGTGCCAGCAGCGCCGGGCACGAGCAGTACTTC.

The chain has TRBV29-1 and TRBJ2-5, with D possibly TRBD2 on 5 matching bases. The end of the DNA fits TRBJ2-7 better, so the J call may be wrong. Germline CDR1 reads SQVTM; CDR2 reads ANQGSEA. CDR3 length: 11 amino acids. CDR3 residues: CSVTGNYEQYF. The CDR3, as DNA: TGCAGCGTCACGGGGAACTACGAGCAGTACTTC.

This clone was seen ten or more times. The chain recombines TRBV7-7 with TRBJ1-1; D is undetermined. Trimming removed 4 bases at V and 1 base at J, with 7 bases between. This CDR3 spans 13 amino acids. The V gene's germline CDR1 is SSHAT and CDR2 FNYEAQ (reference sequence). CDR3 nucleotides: TGTGCCAGCAGCTCCTCTACGAACACTGAAGCTTTCTTT. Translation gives CASSSSTNTEAFF.

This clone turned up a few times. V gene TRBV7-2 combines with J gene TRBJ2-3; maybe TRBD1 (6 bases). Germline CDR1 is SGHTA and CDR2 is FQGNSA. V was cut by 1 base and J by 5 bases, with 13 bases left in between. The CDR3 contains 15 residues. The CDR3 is CASSLEARGIDTQYF. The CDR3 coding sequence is TGTGCCAGCAGCTTAGAGGCTAGGGGGATAGATACGCAGTATTTT.

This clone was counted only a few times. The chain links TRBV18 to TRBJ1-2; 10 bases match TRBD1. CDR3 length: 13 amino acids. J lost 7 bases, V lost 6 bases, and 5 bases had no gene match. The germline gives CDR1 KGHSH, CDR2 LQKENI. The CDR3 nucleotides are TGTGCCAGCTCCGGGACAGGGGAAGGTGGCTACACCTTC. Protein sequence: CASSGTGEGGYTF. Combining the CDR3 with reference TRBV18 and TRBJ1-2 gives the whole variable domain NAGVMQNPRHLVRRRGQEARLRCSPMKGHSHVYWYRQLPEEGLKFMVYLQKENIIDESGMPKERFSAEFPKEGPSILRIQQVVRGDSAAYFCASSGTGEGGYTFGSGTRLTVV.

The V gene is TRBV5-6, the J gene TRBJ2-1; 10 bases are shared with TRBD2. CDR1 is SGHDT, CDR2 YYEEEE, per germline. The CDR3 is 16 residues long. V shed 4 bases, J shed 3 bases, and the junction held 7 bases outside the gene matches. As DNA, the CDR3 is TGTGCCAGCAGCCCCGAAGCGGGGGGGCTCTACAATGAGCAGTTCTTC. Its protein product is CASSPEAGGLYNEQFF.

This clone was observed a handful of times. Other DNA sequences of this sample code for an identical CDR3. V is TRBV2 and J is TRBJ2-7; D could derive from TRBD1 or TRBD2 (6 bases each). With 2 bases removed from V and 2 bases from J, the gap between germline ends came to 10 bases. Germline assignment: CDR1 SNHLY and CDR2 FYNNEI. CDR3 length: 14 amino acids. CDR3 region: CASSERRGPYEQYF. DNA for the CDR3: TGTGCCAGCAGTGAACGTCGGGGGCCCTACGAGCAGTACTTC.

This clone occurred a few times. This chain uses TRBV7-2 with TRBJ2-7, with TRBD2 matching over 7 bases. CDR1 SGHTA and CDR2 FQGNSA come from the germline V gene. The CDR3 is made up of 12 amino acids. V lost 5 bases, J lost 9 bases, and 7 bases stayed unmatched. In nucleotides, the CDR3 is TGTGCCAGCAGCAAAGGGAGGGGAAGGCAGTACTTC. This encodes CASSKGRGRQYF.

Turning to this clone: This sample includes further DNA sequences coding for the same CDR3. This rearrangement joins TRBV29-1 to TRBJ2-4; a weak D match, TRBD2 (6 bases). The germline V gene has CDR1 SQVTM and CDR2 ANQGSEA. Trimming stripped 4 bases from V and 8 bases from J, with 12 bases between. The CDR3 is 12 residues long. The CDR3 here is CSVGQGGDIQYF. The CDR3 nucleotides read TGCAGCGTTGGGCAGGGAGGTGACATTCAGTACTTC.

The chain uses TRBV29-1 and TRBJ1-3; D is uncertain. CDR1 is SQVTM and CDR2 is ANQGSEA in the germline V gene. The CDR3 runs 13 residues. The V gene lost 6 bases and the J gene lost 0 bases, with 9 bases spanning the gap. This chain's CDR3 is CSVQQHSGNTIYF. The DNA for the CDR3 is TGCAGCGTGCAACAACACTCTGGAAACACCATATATTTT.

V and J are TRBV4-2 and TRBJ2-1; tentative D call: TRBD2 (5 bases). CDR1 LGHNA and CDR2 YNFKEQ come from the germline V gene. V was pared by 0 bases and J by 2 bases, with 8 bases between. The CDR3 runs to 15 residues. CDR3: CASSQELEAYNEQFF. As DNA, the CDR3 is TGTGCCAGCAGCCAAGAACTAGAAGCCTACAATGAGCAGTTCTTC.

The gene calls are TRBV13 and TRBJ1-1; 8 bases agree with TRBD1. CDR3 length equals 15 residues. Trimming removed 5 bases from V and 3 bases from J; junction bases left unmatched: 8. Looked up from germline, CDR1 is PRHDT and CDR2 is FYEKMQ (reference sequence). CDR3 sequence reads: CASSDRGNLDTEAFF. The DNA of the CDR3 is TGTGCCAGCAGCGACAGGGGAAACCTCGACACTGAAGCTTTCTTT.

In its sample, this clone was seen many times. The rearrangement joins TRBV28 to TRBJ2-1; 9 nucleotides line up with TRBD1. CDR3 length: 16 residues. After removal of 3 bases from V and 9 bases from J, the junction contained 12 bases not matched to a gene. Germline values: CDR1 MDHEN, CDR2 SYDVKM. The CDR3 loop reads CASSLAGTGTLGEQFF. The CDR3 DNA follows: TGTGCCAGCAGTTTGGCCGGGACAGGGACCCTCGGTGAGCAGTTCTTC.

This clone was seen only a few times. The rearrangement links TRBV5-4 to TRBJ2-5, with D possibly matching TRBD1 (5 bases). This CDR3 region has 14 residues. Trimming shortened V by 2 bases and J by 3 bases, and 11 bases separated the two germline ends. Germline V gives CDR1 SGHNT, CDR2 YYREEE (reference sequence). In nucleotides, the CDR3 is TGTGCCAGCAGCTTAAATGACAGAAAAGAGACCCAGTACTTC. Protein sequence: CASSLNDRKETQYF.

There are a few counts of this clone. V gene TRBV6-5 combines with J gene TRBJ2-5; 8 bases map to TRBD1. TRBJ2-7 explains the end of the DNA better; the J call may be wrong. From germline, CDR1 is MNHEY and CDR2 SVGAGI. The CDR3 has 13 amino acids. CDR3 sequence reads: CATTAGQGYEQYF. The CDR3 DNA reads TGTGCCACCACTGCTGGACAGGGCTACGAGCAGTACTTC.